One and the same sample provided the 18 T cell receptor beta chains below, sequenced in a study of cytomegalovirus exposure and HLA in healthy donors. Researchers ran the PCR with 60 Vbeta and 13 Jbeta primers. Clones were read by immunoSEQ multiplex PCR, and TCRdb kept only the in-frame ones, dropping some. In the table there are under 200,000 clones, more than 65% of which are singletons. The sequenced material came from PBMCs. These receptor sequences come from a woman between 50 and 59 years old in good health and CMV-seronegative.

The CDR3 protein is CASSQDRNTEAFF. DNA for the CDR3: TGTGCCAGCAGCCAAGACAGAAACACTGAAGCTTTCTTT. The chain employs TRBV7-8 and TRBJ1-1; a weak D match, TRBD1 (5 bases). V was shortened by 5 bases and J by 2 bases, with 9 bases between the two germline ends. Germline V gene sequence: CDR1 SGHVS, CDR2 FQNEAQ. The CDR3 has 13 amino acids.

The chain joins TRBV2 to TRBJ1-2; 11 nucleotides line up with TRBD1. There are 14 residues in the CDR3. Germline CDR1 is SNHLY and CDR2 is FYNNEI. V lost 5 bases to trimming and J lost 7 bases; unmatched junction nucleotides: 6. In nucleotides, the CDR3 is TGTGCCAGCAGTTCCGGGACAGGGGGTGTTGGCTACACCTTC. The encoded protein is CASSSGTGGVGYTF.

The chain joins TRBV2 to TRBJ2-7; D may be TRBD2 (6 bases). The CDR3 loop spans 14 amino acids. V lost 2 bases, J lost 6 bases, and 14 bases lay in between. Germline CDR1 SNHLY, CDR2 FYNNEI. CDR3: CASSELGPEGEQYF. The DNA for the CDR3 is TGTGCCAGCAGTGAACTGGGGCCGGAGGGCGAGCAGTACTTC.

The CDR3 region is CASSPPRTGFGYTF. The CDR3 region has the DNA TGTGCCAGCAGCCCACCAAGGACAGGGTTTGGCTACACCTTC. The chain joins TRBV11-2 to TRBJ1-2, with TRBD1 matching over 8 bases. The junction had 9 bases not matched to a gene; V was cut back by 5 bases and J by 7 bases. The germline gives CDR1 SGHAT, CDR2 FQNNGV. This CDR3 comprises 14 residues.

The chain uses TRBV29-1 and TRBJ2-4, with D uncertain. From germline, CDR1 is SQVTM and CDR2 ANQGSEA. Deletions cut 7 bases from V and 3 bases from J, with 13 bases between. The CDR3 is made up of 13 amino acids. The CDR3 nucleotides read TGCAGCGCGGAAGACCCCCTCAAAAACATTCAGTACTTC. It codes for CSAEDPLKNIQYF.

The V and J genes are TRBV28 and TRBJ2-7, with 12 nucleotides matching TRBD2. This CDR3 contains 20 residues. Looked up from germline, CDR1 is MDHEN and CDR2 is SYDVKM. V dropped 1 base and J dropped 4; count of bases not matched to a gene: 17. As DNA, the CDR3 is TGTGCCAGCAGTTTATTCCTTACAGGGGGTTCTAGCGGGAGGGGGTACGAGCAGTACTTC. Protein sequence: CASSLFLTGGSSGRGYEQYF.

The V call is TRBV5-1, the J call TRBJ2-3; no reliable D call. Trimming shortened V by 4 bases and J by 0 bases, and 15 bases separated the two germline ends. Germline CDR1 is SGHRS and CDR2 is YFSETQ. There are 16 residues in the CDR3. The CDR3 reads CASSRSPGFSTDTQYF. CDR3 DNA: TGCGCCAGCAGCCGATCCCCAGGCTTCAGCACAGATACGCAGTATTTT.

The genes are TRBV7-2 and TRBJ2-3; D is ambiguous. This CDR3 has 13 residues. With 1 base removed from V and 8 bases from J, the gap between germline ends came to 10 bases. The germline V gene has CDR1 SGHTA and CDR2 FQGNSA. The CDR3 region has the DNA TGTGCCAGCAGCTTAGAACCCACGGGTACGCAGTATTTT. Translating it yields CASSLEPTGTQYF.

The chain couples TRBV28 to TRBJ1-6; D is unresolved. The CDR3 contains 15 residues. Germline V gene lookup returns CDR1 MDHEN and CDR2 SYDVKM. The germline V and J ends were trimmed by 3 bases and 4 bases, with 10 bases remaining between them. CDR3 nucleotides: TGTGCCAGCAGTTTTGTTTTGAGTTATAATTCACCCCTCCACTTT. It codes for CASSFVLSYNSPLHF.

The rearrangement uses TRBV6-1 and TRBJ1-3; no clear D gene. V was shortened by 3 bases and J by 5 bases, with 14 bases between the two germline ends. CDR1 is MNHNS, CDR2 SASEGT, per germline. The CDR3 has 15 amino acids. The CDR3 loop is CASSELGGLRNTIYF. The CDR3 DNA reads as TGTGCCAGCAGTGAGCTTGGAGGATTGAGAAACACCATATATTTT.

The chain has TRBV5-1 and TRBJ1-3; no reliable D call. Germline values: CDR1 SGHRS, CDR2 YFSETQ. V dropped 0 bases and J dropped 2 bases, with 15 bases sitting between them. The CDR3 contains 17 residues. The CDR3 nucleotides read TGCGCCAGCAGCTTGGGACTCCAGAGGGCGGCTGGAAACACCATATATTTT. Translation gives CASSLGLQRAAGNTIYF.

The V and J genes are TRBV5-4 and TRBJ2-7, with 9 bases lining up with TRBD2. The germline V gene encodes CDR1 SGHNT and CDR2 YYREEE (reference sequence). J gave up 5 bases and V 2 bases, and 2 bases lay outside the gene matches. The CDR3 is 13 residues long. CDR3 amino acids: CASSFGTSNEQYF. CDR3 nucleotide sequence: TGTGCCAGCAGCTTCGGGACTAGCAACGAGCAGTACTTC. The entire variable domain, with the rest obtained from reference TRBV5-4 and TRBJ2-7, is as follows: ETGVTQSPTHLIKTRGQQVTLRCSSQSGHNTVSWYQQALGQGPQFIFQYYREEENGRGNFPPRFSGLQFPNYSSELNVNALELDDSALYLCASSFGTSNEQYFGPGTRLTVT.

V usage is TRBV7-9 and J usage is TRBJ1-1; tentatively, D is TRBD1 (6 bases). The germline V and J ends were trimmed by 6 bases and 0 bases, with 14 bases remaining between them. The CDR3 sequence is 15 residues long. Germline values: CDR1 SEHNR, CDR2 FQNEAQ (reference sequence). CDR3 nucleotide sequence: TGTGCCAGCAGAAGTCCGGGACACCTGAACACTGAAGCTTTCTTT. This translates into CASRSPGHLNTEAFF.

CDR3 sequence (DNA): TGTGCCTGGAGTTCTGGAGGGGGGGCCGGAACAGATACGCAGTATTTT. As protein: CAWSSGGGAGTDTQYF. The genes are TRBV30 and TRBJ2-3; tentatively, D is TRBD2 (7 bases). The CDR3 sequence is 16 residues long. Deletions cut 2 bases from V and 3 bases from J, with 18 bases between. Germline V gives CDR1 GTSNPN, CDR2 SVGIG (reference sequence).

For the CDR3, the DNA is TGCGCCAGCAGCCAATTGGACGGACGGACACTTGACGTGGACTATGGCTACACCTTC. Translating gives CASSQLDGRTLDVDYGYTF. V usage is TRBV4-3 and J usage is TRBJ1-2; TRBD1 is a possible D gene (5 bases). Trimming removed 2 bases at V and 3 bases at J, with 25 bases between. Germline V gene lookup returns CDR1 LGHNA and CDR2 YSLEER. The CDR3 loop spans 19 amino acids.

The chain combines TRBV7-3 with TRBJ2-3, with 7 nucleotides matching TRBD2. V shed 6 bases, J shed 2 bases, and the junction held 5 bases outside the gene matches. Germline lookup yields CDR1 SGHTA and CDR2 FQGTGA. The CDR3 spans 14 residues. The DNA of the CDR3 is TGTGCCAGCAGTCCGAGCGGGGACACAGATACGCAGTATTTT. As protein: CASSPSGDTDTQYF. Complete variable domain (other parts from reference TRBV7-3 and TRBJ2-3): GAGVSQTPSNKVTEKGKYVELRCDPISGHTALYWYRQSLGQGPEFLIYFQGTGAADDSGLPNDRFFAVRPEGSVSTLKIQRTERGDSAVYLCASSPSGDTDTQYFGPGTRLTVL.

The V gene is TRBV13, the J gene TRBJ2-1; perhaps TRBD2 as D (6 bases). The CDR3 loop spans 17 amino acids. CDR1 is PRHDT, CDR2 FYEKMQ, per germline (reference sequence). Trimming pared 4 bases from V and 2 bases from J, leaving 18 bases between. CDR3: CASSSQESGAAYNEQFF. The DNA of the CDR3 is TGTGCCAGCAGCTCACAAGAGTCGGGAGCTGCCTACAATGAGCAGTTCTTC.

The rearrangement joins TRBV5-4 to TRBJ2-1, with 7 bases that match TRBD1. Losses at the gene ends were 4 bases for V and 7 bases for J; bases not matched to a gene: 14. This CDR3 has 16 amino acids. CDR1 SGHNT and CDR2 YYREEE come from the germline V gene (reference sequence). The CDR3 region is CASSLEVGGPGNEQFF. In DNA, the CDR3 is TGTGCCAGCAGCCTAGAGGTAGGGGGCCCGGGTAATGAGCAGTTCTTC.